There are many counts of the clone carrying this TCR beta chain. The antigen is not known. This entry comes from a study of identical twins. The study, taken as a whole, reports: Abundant beta clonotypes from cord blood bore fewer insertions; memory repertoires lacked this pattern.

Healthy Caucasians were all of the donors. Using its own MiXCR run on the 5' RACE reads, TCRdb lists one record per CDR3 protein. The sample includes 410,000 or so distinct CDR3 sequences, about a fifth of them seen just once. The CDR3 is made up of 17 amino acids. Germline V gene lookup returns CDR1 SGHTA and CDR2 FQGNSA. Trimming removed 3 bases at V and 1 base at J, with 16 bases between. The V and J genes are TRBV7-2 and TRBJ1-5; D possibly corresponds to TRBD1 (6 bases). Specimen: naive T cells sorted from blood. This receptor was obtained from a man aged 45 to 65 in good health. This CDR3 is CASSFLGTPGSNQPQHF. The CDR3 DNA follows: TGTGCCAGCAGCTTCCTCGGGACACCTGGGAGCAATCAGCCCCAGCATTTT.